This T cell receptor beta chain is from a study of blood T cell repertoires in COVID-19. Study-wide context: T cells, B-cell-depleted T cells, or PBMCs provided the cDNA or gDNA that served as material.

The repertoire was sequenced with immunoSEQ multiplex PCR; TCRdb's copy has only in-frame clones and lacks some. The sample shows about 130,000 clones, 84% of them seen only once. The CDR3 length is 15 residues. Germline V gene lookup returns CDR1 SGHDT and CDR2 YYEEEE. Trimming at V came to 2 bases and at J to 4 bases, leaving 6 bases not matched to a gene. The sample was peripheral blood. The receptor's source is a woman in her twenties or thirties who had recovered from COVID-19. The chain joins TRBV5-6 to TRBJ1-5, with TRBD1 identical over 7 bases. CDR3 bases: TGTGCCAGCAGCTTTGAGGGGACAGCAAATCAGCCCCAGCATTTT. Translation gives CASSFEGTANQPQHF. Full variable domain (rest looked up from reference TRBV5-6 and TRBJ1-5): DAGVTQSPTHLIKTRGQQVTLRCSPKSGHDTVSWYQQALGQGPQFIFQYYEEEERQRGNFPDRFSGHQFPNYSSELNVNALLLGDSALYLCASSFEGTANQPQHFGDGTRLSIL.